This T cell receptor beta chain was identified in a study of blood T cell repertoires in COVID-19 (dated by TCRdb to 2019 to 2021). With respect to the entire study: The collaborator samples originated in the United States, Italy and Spain and spanned the acute and convalescent phases of COVID-19. The sample metadata nearly always contained a de-identified subject ID, COVID-19 status, age in years and sex. The repertoires were made available in a free public database intended to serve as a resource for research on the immune response to SARS-CoV-2. The dataset comprised deeply sampled blood TCRbeta repertoires from subjects exposed to, actively infected with, or recovered from COVID-19. Samples were obtained from the ongoing ImmuneRACE study (first 160 participants) and from over 1,000 subjects provided by 6 global collaborators. The material from the prospective study consisted of cDNA or gDNA derived from T cells, B-cell-depleted T cells, or PBMCs. Where HLA class I and class II types were available, the types were taken from metadata supplied by the sample provider, not from assay-based typing. The paper as a whole reports these results and caveats: How much clinical and demographic metadata was included differed by source and by participant, and the metadata was provided uncurated.

Of note for this clone: Its antigen is not yet known. No per-base quality is available; no much larger clone lies one base away.

The immunoSEQ Assay, a bias-controlled multiplex PCR, was used to amplify TCRbeta CDR3 regions from genomic DNA. The study's processing was this. The number of nucleated cells in each sample was estimated by amplification of reference gene primers within the assay. To quantify the absolute abundance of each unique TCRbeta CDR3 rearrangement, sequence reads were collapsed and filtered. Productive Simpson clonality was computed per sample as the square root of Simpson's diversity index over productive rearrangements. TCRdb took over this immuneACCESS table, retaining in-frame rearrangements with V and J assigned. Such tables are incomplete; in checked studies, under half of the missing clones stem from an unresolved V gene, and the remainder is unexplained. That table gives V, J and clone size, and the DNA gave D and trimming. Present in this sample are approximately 160,000 clones, 84% of which were seen just once. Around a fifth of the sample belongs to the ten largest clones.

Collaborating institutions collected whole blood in K2EDTA tubes following their own protocols. For TCRbeta analysis, collaborators shipped samples in one of three forms: frozen whole blood, isolated PBMCs, or DNA extracted from either of those sample types. The V and J ends are trimmed by 4 bases and 5 bases, leaving 11 bases between them. From cysteine to phenylalanine, the CDR3 is 13 amino acids long. Of the read, only the CDR3 DNA is kept; its 39 bases are in frame from base 1. As encoded in the germline V gene, CDR1 is SGDLS while CDR2 is YYNGEE. The sequenced material came from peripheral blood. Rearrangement joined TRBV9 to TRBJ2-3; no D gene can be assigned with confidence. The clonotype originates from a woman older than 75 with acute or convalescent COVID-19. CDR3 reads: CASSSSGRDTQYF. The bases are TGTGCCAGCAGCTCAAGTGGGCGAGATACGCAGTATTTT.